This T cell receptor (beta chain) was observed in a study of blood T cells in healthy people across ages. Isolating PBMCs gave at least 6 million of these cells per sample. Alongside a J-beta primer mix, a sample-barcoded 5' primer served in a second PCR lasting about 6 to 12 cycles. One entry per CDR3 protein, called by TCRdb with MiXCR from the 5' RACE reads. The sample consists of roughly 1 million distinct CDR3 sequences, roughly a quarter of them appearing once. Germline V gives CDR1 DFQATT, CDR2 SNEGSKA (reference sequence). This CDR3 contains 13 residues. V was shortened by 5 bases and J by 5 bases, with 15 bases between the two germline ends. The same specimen was also included in a second study, on T cells of mothers and their children.

This rearrangement joins TRBV20-1 to TRBJ2-5, with D possibly TRBD2 on 5 matching bases. The sample was blood. The receptor was isolated from a girl aged 2-10 years in good health. CDR3 in amino acids: CSAFTNGEETQYF. The CDR3 DNA follows: TGCAGTGCTTTTACTAACGGGGAGGAGACCCAGTACTTC.